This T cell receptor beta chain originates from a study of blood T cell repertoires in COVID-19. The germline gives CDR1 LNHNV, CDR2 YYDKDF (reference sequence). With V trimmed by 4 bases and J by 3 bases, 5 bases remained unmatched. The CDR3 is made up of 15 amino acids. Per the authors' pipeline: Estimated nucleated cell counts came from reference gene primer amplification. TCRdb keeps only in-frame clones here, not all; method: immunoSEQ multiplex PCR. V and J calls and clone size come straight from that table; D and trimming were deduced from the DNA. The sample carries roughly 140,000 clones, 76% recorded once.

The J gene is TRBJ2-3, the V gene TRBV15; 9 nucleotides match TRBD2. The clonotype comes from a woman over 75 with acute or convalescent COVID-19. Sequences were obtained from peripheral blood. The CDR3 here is CATSIAGERTDTQYF. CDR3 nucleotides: TGTGCCACCAGCATAGCGGGAGAAAGAACAGATACGCAGTATTTT.